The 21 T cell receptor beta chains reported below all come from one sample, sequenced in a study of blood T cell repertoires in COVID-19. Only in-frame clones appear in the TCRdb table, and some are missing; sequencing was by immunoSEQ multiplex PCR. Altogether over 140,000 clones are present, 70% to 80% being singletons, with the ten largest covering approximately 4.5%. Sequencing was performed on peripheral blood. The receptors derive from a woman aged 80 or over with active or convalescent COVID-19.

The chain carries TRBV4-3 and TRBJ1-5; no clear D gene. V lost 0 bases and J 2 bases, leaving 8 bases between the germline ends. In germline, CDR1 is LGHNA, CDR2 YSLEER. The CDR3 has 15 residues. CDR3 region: CASSQDPRGNQPQHF. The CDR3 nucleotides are TGCGCCAGCAGCCAAGATCCCCGGGGCAATCAGCCCCAGCATTTT.

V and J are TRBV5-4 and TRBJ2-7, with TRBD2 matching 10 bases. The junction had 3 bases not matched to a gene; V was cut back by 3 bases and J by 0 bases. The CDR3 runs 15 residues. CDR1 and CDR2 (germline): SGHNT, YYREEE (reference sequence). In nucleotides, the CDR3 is TGTGCCAGCAGCTCGAAGCGGGGGGGCTCCTACGAGCAGTACTTC. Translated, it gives CASSSKRGGSYEQYF.

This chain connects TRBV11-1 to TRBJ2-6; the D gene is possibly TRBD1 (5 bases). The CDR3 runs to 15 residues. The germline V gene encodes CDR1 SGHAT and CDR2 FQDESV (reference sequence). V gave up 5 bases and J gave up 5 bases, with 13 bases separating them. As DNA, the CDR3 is TGTGCCAGCAGCCAGACAGAGCTAAGGGCCAACGTCCTGACTTTC. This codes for CASSQTELRANVLTF.

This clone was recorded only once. As DNA, the CDR3 is TGTGCCAGCAGCTCCGGGACTAGCGGCACAGATACGCAGTATTTT. This codes for CASSSGTSGTDTQYF. The chain carries TRBV7-9 and TRBJ2-3; 10 bases are a match to TRBD2. The CDR3 contains 15 residues. CDR1 and CDR2 from the germline V gene are SEHNR and FQNEAQ (reference sequence). With V trimmed by 4 bases and J by 1 base, 2 bases remained unmatched.

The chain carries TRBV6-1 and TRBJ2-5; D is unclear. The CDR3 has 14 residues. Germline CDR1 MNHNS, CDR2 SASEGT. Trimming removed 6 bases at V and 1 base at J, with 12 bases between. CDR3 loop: CASSPTSPQETQYF. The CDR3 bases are TGTGCCAGCAGCCCGACATCCCCCCAAGAGACCCAGTACTTC.

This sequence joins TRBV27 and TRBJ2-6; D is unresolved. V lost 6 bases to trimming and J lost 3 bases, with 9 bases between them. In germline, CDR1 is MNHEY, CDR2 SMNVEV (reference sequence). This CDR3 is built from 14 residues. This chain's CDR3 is CASSSSGGANVLTF. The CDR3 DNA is TGTGCCAGCAGCTCCTCGGGTGGGGCCAACGTCCTGACTTTC.

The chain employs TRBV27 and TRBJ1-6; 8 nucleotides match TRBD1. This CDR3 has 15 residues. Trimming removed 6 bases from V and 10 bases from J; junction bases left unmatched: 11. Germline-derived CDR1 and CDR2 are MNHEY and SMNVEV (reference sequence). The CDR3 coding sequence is TGTGCCAGCAGAGCACCGGGACAGGCATGGTCACCCCTCCACTTT. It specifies CASRAPGQAWSPLHF.

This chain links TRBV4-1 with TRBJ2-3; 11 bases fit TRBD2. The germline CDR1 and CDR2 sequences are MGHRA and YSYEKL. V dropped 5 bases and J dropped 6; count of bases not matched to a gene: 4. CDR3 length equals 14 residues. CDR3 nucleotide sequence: TGCGCCAGCAGCAATAGCGGGGGGGCGGATACGCAGTATTTT. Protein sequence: CASSNSGGADTQYF.

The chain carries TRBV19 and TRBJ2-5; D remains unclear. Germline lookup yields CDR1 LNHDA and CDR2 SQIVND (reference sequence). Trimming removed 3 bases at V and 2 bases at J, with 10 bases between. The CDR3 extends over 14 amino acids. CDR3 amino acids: CASSMVPEQETQYF. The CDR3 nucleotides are TGTGCCAGTAGTATGGTACCAGAACAAGAGACCCAGTACTTC.

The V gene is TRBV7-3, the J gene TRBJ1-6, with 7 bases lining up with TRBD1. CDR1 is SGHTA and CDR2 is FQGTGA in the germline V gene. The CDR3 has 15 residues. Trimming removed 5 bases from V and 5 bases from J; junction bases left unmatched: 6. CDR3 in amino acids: CASSATGMDNSPLHF. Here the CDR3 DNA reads TGTGCCAGCAGCGCGACAGGGATGGATAATTCACCCCTCCACTTT.

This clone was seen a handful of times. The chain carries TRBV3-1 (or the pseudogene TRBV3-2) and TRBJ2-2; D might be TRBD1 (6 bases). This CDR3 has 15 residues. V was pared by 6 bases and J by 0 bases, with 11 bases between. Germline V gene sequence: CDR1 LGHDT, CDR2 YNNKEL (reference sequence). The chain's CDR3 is CASSRTVSNTGELFF. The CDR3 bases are TGTGCCAGCAGTCGGACAGTATCGAACACCGGGGAGCTGTTTTTT.

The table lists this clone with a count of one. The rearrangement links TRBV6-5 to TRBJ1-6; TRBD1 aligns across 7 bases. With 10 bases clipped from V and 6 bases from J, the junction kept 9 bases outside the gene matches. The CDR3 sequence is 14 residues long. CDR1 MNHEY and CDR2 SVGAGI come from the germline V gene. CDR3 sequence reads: CATRGGQFNSPLHF. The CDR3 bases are TGTGCCACCCGGGGGGGACAGTTTAATTCACCCCTCCACTTT.

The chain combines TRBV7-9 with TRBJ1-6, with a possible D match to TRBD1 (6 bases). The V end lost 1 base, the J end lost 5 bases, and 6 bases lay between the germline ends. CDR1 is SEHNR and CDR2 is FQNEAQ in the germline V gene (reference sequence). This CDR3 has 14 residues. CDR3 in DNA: TGTGCCAGCAGCTTAGGGACAGATAATTCACCCCTCCACTTT. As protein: CASSLGTDNSPLHF. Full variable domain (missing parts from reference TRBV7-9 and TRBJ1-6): DTGVSQNPRHKITKRGQNVTFRCDPISEHNRLYWYRQTLGQGPEFLTYFQNEAQLEKSRLLSDRFSAERPKGSFSTLEIQRTEQGDSAMYLCASSLGTDNSPLHFGNGTRLTVT.

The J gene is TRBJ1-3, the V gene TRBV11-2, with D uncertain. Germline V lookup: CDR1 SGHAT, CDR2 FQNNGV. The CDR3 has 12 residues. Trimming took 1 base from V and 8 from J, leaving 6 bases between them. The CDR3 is CASSLGPDTIYF. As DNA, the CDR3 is TGTGCCAGCAGCTTAGGCCCGGACACCATATATTTT.

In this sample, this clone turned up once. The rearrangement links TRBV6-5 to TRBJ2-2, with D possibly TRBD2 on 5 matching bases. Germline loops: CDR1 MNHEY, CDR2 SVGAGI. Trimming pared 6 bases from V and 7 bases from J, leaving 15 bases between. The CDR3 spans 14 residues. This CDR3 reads CASRGGSAVGELFF. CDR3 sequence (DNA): TGTGCCAGCAGGGGCGGGTCCGCAGTCGGGGAGCTGTTTTTT.

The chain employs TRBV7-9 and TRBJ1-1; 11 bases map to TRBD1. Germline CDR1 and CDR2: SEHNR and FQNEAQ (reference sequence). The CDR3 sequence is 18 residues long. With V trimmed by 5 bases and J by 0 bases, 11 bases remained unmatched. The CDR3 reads CASSAGTGGFGVNTEAFF. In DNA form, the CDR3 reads TGTGCCAGCAGCGCCGGGACAGGGGGTTTCGGTGTGAACACTGAAGCTTTCTTT.

This CDR3 is CASSQALDRGYTF. DNA for the CDR3: TGCGCCAGCAGCCAAGCCCTCGACAGGGGCTACACCTTC. The chain recombines TRBV4-1 with TRBJ1-2; D is perhaps TRBD1 (6 bases). CDR1 MGHRA and CDR2 YSYEKL come from the germline V gene. V was shortened by 1 base and J by 8 bases, with 11 bases between the two germline ends. The CDR3 is 13 residues long.

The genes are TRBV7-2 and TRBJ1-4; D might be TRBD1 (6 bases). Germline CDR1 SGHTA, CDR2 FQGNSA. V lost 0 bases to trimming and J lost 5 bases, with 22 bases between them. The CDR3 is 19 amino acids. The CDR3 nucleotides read TGTGCCAGCAGCTTAGCATCGCAGGGGCTACTTCGGAACAATGAAAAACTGTTTTTT. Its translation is CASSLASQGLLRNNEKLFF.

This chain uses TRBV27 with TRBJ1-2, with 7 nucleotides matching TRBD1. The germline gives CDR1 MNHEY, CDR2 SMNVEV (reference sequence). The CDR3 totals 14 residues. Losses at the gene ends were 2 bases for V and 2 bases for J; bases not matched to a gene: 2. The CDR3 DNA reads TGTGCCAGCAGTTTAACAGGGGTAAACTATGGCTACACCTTC. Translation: CASSLTGVNYGYTF.

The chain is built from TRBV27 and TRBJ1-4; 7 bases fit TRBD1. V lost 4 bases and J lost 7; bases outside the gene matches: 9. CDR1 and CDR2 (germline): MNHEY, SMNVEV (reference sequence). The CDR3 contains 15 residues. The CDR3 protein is CASSSPGRGSEKLFF. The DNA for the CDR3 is TGTGCCAGCAGTTCCCCCGGCAGGGGGAGTGAAAAACTGTTTTTT.

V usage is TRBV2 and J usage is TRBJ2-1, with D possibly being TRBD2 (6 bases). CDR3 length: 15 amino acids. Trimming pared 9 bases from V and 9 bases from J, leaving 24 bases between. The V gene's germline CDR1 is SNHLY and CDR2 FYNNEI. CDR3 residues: CASVERLVTSSEQFF. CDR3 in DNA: TGTGCCAGTGTGGAGAGACTAGTTACTAGTAGTGAGCAGTTCTTC.